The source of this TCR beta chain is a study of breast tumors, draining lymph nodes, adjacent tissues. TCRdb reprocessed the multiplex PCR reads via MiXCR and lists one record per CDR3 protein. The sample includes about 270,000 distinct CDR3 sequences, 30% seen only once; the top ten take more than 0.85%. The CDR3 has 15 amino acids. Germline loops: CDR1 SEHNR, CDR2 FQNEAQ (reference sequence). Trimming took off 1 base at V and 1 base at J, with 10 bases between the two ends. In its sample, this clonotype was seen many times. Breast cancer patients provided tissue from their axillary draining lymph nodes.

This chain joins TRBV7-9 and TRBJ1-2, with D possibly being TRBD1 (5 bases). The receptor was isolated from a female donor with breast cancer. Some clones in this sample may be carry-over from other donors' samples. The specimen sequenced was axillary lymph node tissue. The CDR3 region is CASSLGGTFNYGYTF. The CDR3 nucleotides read TGTGCCAGCAGCTTAGGCGGGACTTTTAACTATGGCTACACCTTC.